The clone carrying this T cell receptor (beta chain) is classed as medium-sized. Its antigen is unidentified. The library was designed around alpha chains, so this beta chain is a stray read whose abundance carries little weight. The germline gives CDR1 MDHEN, CDR2 SYDVKM. This CDR3 has 14 residues. The V segment lost 5 bases and the J segment 2 bases; nucleotides outside the gene matches: 2. TCRdb independently ran MiXCR on the 5' RACE reads; one entry per CDR3 protein. The sample holds 17,000 or so distinct CDR3 sequences; 6.2% are singletons and the top ten take 6.8%. The data derive from a study of spatial heterogeneity in lung cancer. Study in general: Matched bulk RNA-seq provided a T cell module score, and TCR transcript counts in tumor regions correlated strongly with it. Study-level results: Counts of expanded alpha and beta TCRs within tumors tracked the tumor nonsynonymous mutation count. Coverage of tumor T cells, an estimated figure, was about 7.1% for alpha and approximately 12% for beta chains.

Time point reported: sample taken at primary tumor resection. The roughly 68 donors had untreated early-stage non-small cell lung cancer. No cell sorting; template was whole RNA from tumor, lung tissue or PBMC. The source was lung tumor tissue, collected at surgery. The chain carries TRBV28 and TRBJ1-5; TRBD1 matches 8 bases. The clonotype comes from a male donor with early-stage non-small cell lung cancer. The CDR3 loop reads CASSLDRGNQPQHF. CDR3 coding DNA: TGTGCCAGCAGTCTGGACAGGGGCAATCAGCCCCAGCATTTT.